The TCR beta chain under discussion was sequenced for a study of human T cells and chemical hapten exposure. TCRdb reprocessed the RACE reads via MiXCR and lists one record per CDR3 protein. In the table there are fewer than 150,000 distinct CDR3 sequences, roughly 12% of which are singletons. The germline gives CDR1 KGHSH, CDR2 LQKENI. The ends were cut back, 0 bases at V and 0 bases at J, with 9 bases in the middle. The CDR3 length is 17 residues. Noted time point: patch test 2, 6 weeks after DPC sensitization. Regarding treatment: therapeutic diphenylcyclopropenone sensitization with weekly scalp DPC. It was unfractionated whole blood from which total RNA was extracted.

This material consisted of whole blood, taken in connection with sensitization to the hapten diphenylcyclopropenone (DPC). The TCR sequence derives from a woman aged 50 to 60 with alopecia areata. Some clones in this sample may be carry-over from other donors' samples. V is TRBV18 and J is TRBJ2-6; perhaps TRBD1 as D (5 bases). CDR3: CASSPPQVASGANVLTF. DNA for the CDR3: TGTGCCAGCTCACCACCACAGGTTGCCTCTGGGGCCAACGTCCTGACTTTC.